This T cell receptor (beta chain) was sequenced during a study of blood T cell repertoires in COVID-19. The wider study: The analysed material was cDNA or gDNA that came from T cells, B-cell-depleted T cells, or PBMCs.

In the original processing: Reference gene primer amplification gave nucleated cell count estimates. This table comes from immunoSEQ multiplex PCR, and its TCRdb copy is limited to in-frame clones, with some not included. The DNA gave D and trimming, while V, J and clone size come from that table. The table lists 35,000 to 50,000 clones, about 89% of them singletons. The germline gives CDR1 LGHDT, CDR2 YNNKEL (reference sequence). Trimming stripped 0 bases from V and 0 bases from J, with 17 bases between. This CDR3 is 18 amino acids long. The sequenced sample was peripheral blood. This receptor was identified in a man aged 50 to 60 with active COVID-19. V usage is TRBV3-1 (or the pseudogene TRBV3-2) and J usage is TRBJ1-1; D unclear. In DNA, the CDR3 is TGTGCCAGCAGCCAAGATGAGGGAAGAGGGTGGATGAACACTGAAGCTTTCTTT. It is translated as CASSQDEGRGWMNTEAFF.